This TCR beta chain originates from a study of T cell responses to AZD1222 COVID-19 vaccine. A few counts support this clone. Its antigen is unknown. Here immunoSEQ multiplex PCR was the method, and the copy in TCRdb shows in-frame clones only, minus some. The top ten hold about 21% of the sample, which has 50,000 to 70,000 clones, 75% to 90% seen once. Whole-study results and caveats: Donors were chiefly white British, with a greater number of females, and clonal diversity was perhaps underestimated. Nearly half of spike-specific TCRs reportedly go after variant regions that carry no mutations.

The CDR3 sequence is 16 residues long. This receptor was identified in an adult in good health. The V gene is TRBV21-1, the J gene TRBJ2-2; the listed D gene, TRBD1, was not tested against the DNA. TRBV21-1 is noted as a pseudogene. Source: peripheral blood, taken on day 0 of MenACWY control vaccination. CDR3 nucleotides: TGTGCCAGCAGCAAACTCTCGGGACAGGGTACCGGGGAGCTGTTTTTT. The encoded protein is CASSKLSGQGTGELFF.